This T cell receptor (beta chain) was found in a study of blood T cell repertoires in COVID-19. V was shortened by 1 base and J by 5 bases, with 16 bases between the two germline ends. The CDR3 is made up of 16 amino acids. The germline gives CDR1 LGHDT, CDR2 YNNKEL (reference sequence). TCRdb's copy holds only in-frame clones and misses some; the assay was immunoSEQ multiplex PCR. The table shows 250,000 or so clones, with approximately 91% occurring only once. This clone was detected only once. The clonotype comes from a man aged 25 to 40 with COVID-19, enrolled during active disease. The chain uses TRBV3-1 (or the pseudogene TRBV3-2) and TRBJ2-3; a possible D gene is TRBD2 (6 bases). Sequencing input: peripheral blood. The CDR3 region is CASSQARSRGLDTQYF. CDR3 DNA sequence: TGTGCCAGCAGCCAAGCCCGGTCGCGGGGACTAGATACGCAGTATTTT.